This TCR beta chain was identified in a study of cytomegalovirus exposure and HLA in healthy donors. Study-level findings and limits: In all likelihood, a cluster of highly shared sequence variants was a sequencing artifact. Previous analysis showed most TCR beta V segments were productive about 90% or about 30% of the time.

Both 60 Vbeta primers and 13 Jbeta primers went into the PCR. The repertoire was sequenced with immunoSEQ multiplex PCR; TCRdb's copy has only in-frame clones and lacks some. Found here are around 200,000 clones, roughly four fifths of them singletons; the top ten hold about 1.6%. As regards this clone: Its antigen remains unknown.

Source material: PBMCs. This sequence was found in a man aged 45 to 65 in good health and CMV-seronegative.

CDR3 sequence (DNA): TGTGCCAGCAGCTCCGGGATGGGGAGCACAGATACGCAGTATTTT. Amino acid sequence: CASSSGMGSTDTQYF. V usage is TRBV7-3 and J usage is TRBJ2-3, with TRBD2 as a possible D gene (5 bases). The CDR3 is 15 amino acids. Germline CDR1 and CDR2: SGHTA and FQGTGA. V was cut by 4 bases and J by 0 bases, with 11 bases left in between.